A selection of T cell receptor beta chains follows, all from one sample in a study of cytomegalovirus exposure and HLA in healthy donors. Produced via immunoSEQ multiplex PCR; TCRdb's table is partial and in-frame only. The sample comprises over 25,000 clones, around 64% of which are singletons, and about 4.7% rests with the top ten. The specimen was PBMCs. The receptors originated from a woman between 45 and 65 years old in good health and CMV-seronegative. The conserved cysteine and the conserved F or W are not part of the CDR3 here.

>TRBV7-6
ASSVDSYQPQH
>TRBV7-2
ASSFHSYNEQF
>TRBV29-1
SVENSGRYNEQF
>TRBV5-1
ASSPQGARTTEAF
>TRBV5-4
ASSLQDRVTGELF
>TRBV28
AIGGDIYEQY
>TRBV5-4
ASSPFVSGYEQY
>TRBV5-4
ASSRRQHMNTEAF
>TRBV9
ASLAEANLGNQPQH
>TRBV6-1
AREQGSEAF
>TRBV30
AWSYGGAGNGQPQH
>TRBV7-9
ASSLVGAGELQF
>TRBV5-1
ASSSTGPAENEQY
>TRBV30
AWSVRLAEYNEQF
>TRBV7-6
ASSLSGGEAF
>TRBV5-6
ASSLGASGYEQY
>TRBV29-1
SVEKEQGGSDGYT
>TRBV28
ASSSRGQFNYGYT
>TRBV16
ASSQSKGADTQY
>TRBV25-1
ASSALDRGQETQY
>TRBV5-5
ASSLGQGLNNQPQH
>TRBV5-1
ASSPGLAGNTGELF
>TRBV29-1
SALGDEQY
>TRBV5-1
ASSVTGGGTEAF
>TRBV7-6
ASSRTRNQPQH
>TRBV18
ATTDSGNQPQH
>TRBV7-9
ASSTWTGYNEQF
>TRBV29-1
SVSTGALSYEQY
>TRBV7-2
ASGWGHGYNEQF
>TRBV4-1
ASSQPFRGNPDTQY
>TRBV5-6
AGSTGGIGGYT
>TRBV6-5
ASSYSGTSAPTQF
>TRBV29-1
SASTEGDYNEQF
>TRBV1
TSSQDLSGNGYT
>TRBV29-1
SAEIRGLYYEQY
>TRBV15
ATGQGTGANVLT
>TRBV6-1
ASRPREETEAF
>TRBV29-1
SVGRGLADGISYEQY
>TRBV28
ASSLRASGKDNEQF
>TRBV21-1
ASSRRGAREILF
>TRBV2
ASSRDLSSGNQPQH
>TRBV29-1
SVGGGRGSYNEQF
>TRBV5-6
ASSLPKDWQETQY
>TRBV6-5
ASSKPRGPNTEAF
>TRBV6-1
ASSEARDPRGYT
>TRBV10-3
AIRDSDQPQH